Listed below are T cell receptor beta chains from one sample, sequenced in a study of T cell changes during pregnancy in multiple sclerosis. Libraries were prepared by immunoSEQ multiplex PCR; TCRdb keeps only in-frame clonotypes and omits some of them. This table holds 100,000 or so clones, approximately 90% found once. The starting material was peripheral blood, obtained after pregnancy. These receptors all stem from a female donor with multiple sclerosis, enrolled in a pregnancy study. Each CDR3 is given with its conserved first and last residue. The D gene is left open where the match is weak. Only part of the rows carry a size: once, few, many, or a class if the clone is expanded.

d_call j_call v_call clone_size cdr3_aa cdr3_nt
TRBD2 TRBJ2-3 TRBV4-1 NA CASSQRGLAGANTDTQYF TGCGCCAGCAGCCAAAGGGGACTAGCGGGGGCCAACACAGATACGCAGTATTTT
NA TRBJ2-1 TRBV9 NA CASSVAGAPHNEQFF TGTGCCAGCAGCGTAGCGGGAGCCCCCCACAATGAGCAGTTCTTC
NA TRBJ1-2 TRBV18 few CASSSDMIYGYTF TGTGCCAGCTCATCGGACATGATATATGGCTACACCTTC
TRBD2 TRBJ2-1 TRBV7-8 once CASSSERHQRGNEQFF TGTGCCAGCAGCTCAGAGAGACATCAGCGGGGCAATGAGCAGTTCTTC
NA TRBJ2-1 TRBV4-1 NA CASSQDPVGTGLYNEQFF TGCGCCAGCAGCCAAGATCCGGTCGGGACTGGCTTATACAATGAGCAGTTCTTC
TRBD1 TRBJ2-1 TRBV11-2 NA CASIPGTGRNEQFF TGTGCCAGCATCCCCGGGACAGGGCGCAATGAGCAGTTCTTC
NA TRBJ2-2 TRBV9 NA CASSVVVSGAGELFF TGTGCCAGCAGCGTAGTAGTTAGCGGAGCCGGGGAGCTGTTTTTT
NA TRBJ1-2 TRBV12-5 once CASGPLLSGPGGSYGYTF TGTGCTAGTGGCCCATTACTTAGTGGACCGGGCGGGAGCTATGGCTACACCTTC
NA TRBJ2-1 TRBV25-1 NA CASSEPQAASYNEQFF TGTGCCAGCAGTGAGCCACAGGCGGCCTCCTACAATGAGCAGTTCTTC
NA TRBJ1-1 TRBV19 NA CASSISGQTEAFF TGTGCCAGTAGCATATCCGGACAGACAGAAGCTTTCTTT
NA TRBJ2-5 TRBV5-8 NA CASSSPRETETQYF TGTGCCAGCAGCTCACCCCGGGAGACAGAGACCCAGTACTTC
TRBD1 TRBJ1-1 TRBV5-1 NA CASSSTGGGNTEAFF TGCGCCAGCAGCTCCACAGGGGGCGGGAACACTGAAGCTTTCTTT
NA TRBJ1-1 TRBV7-2 NA CASSLALATEAFF TGTGCCAGCAGCTTAGCCCTGGCCACTGAAGCTTTCTTT
NA TRBJ1-1 TRBV2 NA CASSPRWDTEAFF TGTGCCAGCAGCCCCAGGTGGGACACTGAAGCTTTCTTT
NA TRBJ1-1 TRBV19 once CASSTAGLLAFF TGTGCCAGTAGTACAGCGGGACTTCTGGCTTTCTTT
NA TRBJ1-2 TRBV4-2 NA CASSQAGGGENYGYTF TGTGCCAGCAGCCAGGCGGGGGGGGGTGAAAACTATGGCTACACCTTC
TRBD1 TRBJ1-2 TRBV7-3 NA CASSPGGFWDGYTF TGTGCCAGCAGCCCAGGGGGGTTCTGGGATGGCTACACCTTC
TRBD2 TRBJ2-5 TRBV5-1 NA CASSLEILAGRTEDSGTQYF TGCGCCAGCAGCTTGGAAATACTAGCGGGACGAACTGAAGATAGCGGGACCCAGTACTTC
NA TRBJ1-2 TRBV7-8 NA CASSLGRGAGGYTF TGTGCCAGCAGCTTAGGGCGCGGGGCTGGAGGCTACACCTTC
TRBD2 TRBJ2-1 TRBV15 NA CATSRDGRGGNEQFF TGTGCCACCAGCAGAGATGGGAGGGGTGGCAATGAGCAGTTCTTC
NA TRBJ2-2 TRBV11-1 NA CASSLEPTQRWELFF TGTGCCAGCAGCTTAGAACCGACTCAAAGATGGGAGCTGTTTTTT
NA TRBJ2-3 TRBV5-6 NA CASSLGGSTDTQYF TGTGCCAGCAGCCTCGGCGGTAGCACAGATACGCAGTATTTT
NA TRBJ2-3 TRBV20-1 NA CSGVTDTQYF TGCAGTGGAGTCACAGATACGCAGTATTTT
TRBD1 TRBJ1-1 TRBV19 NA CASSGQGATEAFF TGTGCCAGTAGTGGACAGGGGGCCACTGAAGCTTTCTTT
TRBD2 TRBJ2-5 TRBV25-1 NA CASSLRLAGVGETQYF TGTGCCAGCAGCTTGCGACTAGCGGGGGTTGGAGAGACCCAGTACTTC
NA TRBJ2-5 TRBV18 NA CASSPTGETQYF TGTGCCAGCTCACCGACGGGTGAGACCCAGTACTTC
TRBD2 TRBJ2-5 TRBV4-1 NA CASSQDRGLGGEYF TGCGCCAGCAGCCAAGATAGGGGCCTCGGGGGGGAGTACTTC
NA TRBJ2-3 TRBV6-5 NA CASSNLADTQYF TGTGCCAGCAGTAACCTAGCCGATACGCAGTATTTT
TRBD2 TRBJ2-7 TRBV5-1 NA CASSLWGGEAYEQYF TGCGCCAGCAGCTTGTGGGGGGGAGAGGCCTACGAGCAGTACTTC
TRBD1 TRBJ1-6 TRBV5-1 few CASTAGQDSPLHF TGCGCCAGCACCGCGGGACAGGATTCACCCCTCCACTTT
NA TRBJ2-7 TRBV5-1 once CASSLDVVTGNEQYF TGCGCCAGCAGCTTGGACGTCGTTACGGGGAACGAGCAGTACTTC
TRBD1 TRBJ2-5 TRBV5-8 NA CASSSPGQGQETQYF TGTGCCAGCAGCTCCCCGGGACAGGGGCAAGAGACCCAGTACTTC
NA TRBJ1-1 TRBV6-6 NA CASSPAGLNTEAFF TGTGCCAGCAGCCCAGCCGGGTTGAACACTGAAGCTTTCTTT
TRBD2 TRBJ2-3 TRBV5-6 NA CASSSPSGMTDTQYF TGTGCCAGCAGCTCGCCTAGCGGGATGACAGATACGCAGTATTTT
TRBD1 TRBJ1-4 TRBV9 NA CASSSGQGGEKLFF TGTGCCAGCAGCTCGGGACAGGGGGGGGAAAAACTGTTTTTT
TRBD2 TRBJ2-2 TRBV7-8 NA CASSLAIGGGTGELFF TGTGCCAGCAGCTTAGCGATTGGGGGGGGAACCGGGGAGCTGTTTTTT
NA TRBJ1-1 TRBV5-6 NA CASSAETANTEAFF TGTGCCAGCAGCGCGGAGACAGCGAACACTGAAGCTTTCTTT
NA TRBJ2-2 TRBV5-6 NA CASSPEGIGELFF TGTGCCAGCAGCCCGGAGGGGATCGGGGAGCTGTTTTTT
NA TRBJ2-1 TRBV6-1 NA CASSEQEGSYNEQFF TGTGCCAGCAGTGAACAGGAAGGCTCCTACAATGAGCAGTTCTTC
NA TRBJ2-2 TRBV9 NA CASSVGPGKALFF TGTGCCAGCAGCGTAGGGCCAGGAAAGGCGCTGTTTTTT
NA TRBJ2-3 TRBV7-9 NA CASSASTLSPTDTQYF TGTGCCAGCAGCGCCTCGACACTCTCGCCCACAGATACGCAGTATTTT
TRBD2 TRBJ2-1 TRBV7-2 NA CASSSSGGAFNEQFF TGTGCCAGCAGCTCTAGCGGGGGGGCCTTCAATGAGCAGTTCTTC
TRBD2 TRBJ2-7 TRBV6-6 NA CASSSAGGNYEQYF TGTGCCAGCAGTTCAGCGGGGGGAAATTACGAGCAGTACTTC
TRBD1 TRBJ1-4 TRBV4-1 NA CASSLGQATNEKLFF TGCGCCAGCAGCCTGGGACAGGCAACTAATGAAAAACTGTTTTTT
TRBD2 TRBJ2-2 TRBV6-1 NA CASSEVSGGASTGELFF TGTGCCAGCAGTGAAGTGAGCGGGGGGGCCTCGACCGGGGAGCTGTTTTTT
NA TRBJ2-1 TRBV5-8 NA CASSLRGGVYNEQFF TGTGCCAGCAGCTTGCGCGGGGGCGTCTACAATGAGCAGTTCTTC
TRBD1 TRBJ2-2 TRBV7-3 NA CASSQGGAGNTGELFF TGTGCCAGCAGCCAAGGGGGCGCGGGTAACACCGGGGAGCTGTTTTTT
TRBD1 TRBJ2-2 TRBV7-7 NA CASSLHPGQGVSGELFF TGTGCTAGCAGCTTACATCCGGGACAGGGAGTTTCCGGGGAGCTGTTTTTT
TRBD2 TRBJ2-1 TRBV7-9 few CAEGSGGYNEQFF TGTGCAGAGGGTAGCGGGGGCTACAATGAGCAGTTCTTC
NA TRBJ2-3 TRBV14 NA CASSRGDRSTDTQYF TGTGCCAGCAGCCGAGGCGACAGAAGCACAGATACGCAGTATTTT
NA TRBJ2-5 TRBV12-5 once CASAPSVGETQYF TGTGCTAGTGCCCCCTCAGTGGGCGAGACCCAGTACTTC
NA TRBJ2-5 TRBV9 NA CASSVGGDTQETQYF TGTGCCAGCAGCGTAGGGGGGGATACGCAAGAGACCCAGTACTTC
NA TRBJ2-7 TRBV15 once CATSPDRLSSYEQYF TGTGCCACCAGCCCGGACAGACTGAGCTCCTACGAGCAGTACTTC
TRBD2 TRBJ2-5 TRBV2 NA CASSGAGGVGETQYF TGTGCCAGCAGTGGAGCGGGGGGAGTAGGAGAGACCCAGTACTTC
NA TRBJ1-4 TRBV20-1 NA CSAPRQKKLFF TGCAGTGCTCCGAGACAGAAAAAACTGTTTTTT